This TCR beta chain emerged from a study of T cell responses to AZD1222 COVID-19 vaccine. Turning to the study itself: Some second doses came at about 4 weeks and others at about 12 weeks; these were pooled. Study-level results: The study reported that nearly half of spike-specific TCRs target unmutated variant regions. Samples come after the peak T cell response, not at day 14. Just a handful of AZD1222 recipients tested seropositive at baseline.

Data came from immunoSEQ multiplex PCR; TCRdb stores just in-frame clones and leaves some out. The repertoire includes roughly 78,000 clones, around four fifths of them detected once, and 2.9% sits in the top ten. As to this clone: Its specificity is unknown.

The CDR3 totals 17 residues. After removal of 3 bases from V and 1 base from J, the junction contained 11 bases not matched to a gene. CDR1 is SGHRS and CDR2 is YFSETQ in the germline V gene. This receptor was taken from an adult in good health. This specimen consisted of peripheral blood, obtained on day 0 of AZD1222 vaccination. This chain connects TRBV5-1 to TRBJ2-5, with 8 positions matching TRBD2. CDR3 DNA sequence: TGCGCCAGCAGCTGGGGGCGGGGGGCCGACTTCCAAGAGACCCAGTACTTC. Translated, it gives CASSWGRGADFQETQYF.